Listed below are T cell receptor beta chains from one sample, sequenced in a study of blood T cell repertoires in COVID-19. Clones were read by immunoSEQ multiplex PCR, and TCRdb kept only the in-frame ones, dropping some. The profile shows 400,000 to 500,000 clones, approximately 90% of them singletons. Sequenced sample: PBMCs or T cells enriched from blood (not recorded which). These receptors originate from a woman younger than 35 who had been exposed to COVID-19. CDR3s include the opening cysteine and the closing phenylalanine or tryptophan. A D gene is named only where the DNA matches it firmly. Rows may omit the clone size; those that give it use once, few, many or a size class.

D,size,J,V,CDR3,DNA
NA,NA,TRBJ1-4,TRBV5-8,CASRSTWSGNEKLFF,TGTGCCAGCAGATCTACTTGGTCCGGGAATGAAAAACTGTTTTTT
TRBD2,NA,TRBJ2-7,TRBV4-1,CASSQGNSGLGYEQYF,TGCGCCAGCAGCCAAGGAAATAGCGGGCTAGGCTACGAGCAGTACTTC
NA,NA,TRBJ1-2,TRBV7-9,CASTPRGREDGYTF,TGTGCCAGCACCCCGCGGGGAAGGGAAGATGGCTACACCTTC
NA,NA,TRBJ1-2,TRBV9,CASSVQGMNYGYTF,TGTGCCAGCAGCGTACAGGGGATGAACTATGGCTACACCTTC
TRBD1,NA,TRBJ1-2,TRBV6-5,CASRGTVRYGYTF,TGTGCCAGCAGGGGGACAGTACGCTATGGCTACACCTTC
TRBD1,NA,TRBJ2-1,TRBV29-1,CSTSQTGASSYNEQFF,TGCAGCACGAGCCAGACAGGGGCCAGCTCCTACAATGAGCAGTTCTTC
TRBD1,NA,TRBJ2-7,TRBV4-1,CASSQATGDAYEQYF,TGCGCCAGCAGCCAGGCGACAGGGGACGCGTACGAGCAGTACTTC
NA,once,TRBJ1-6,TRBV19,CASSIGSQAQAPLHF,TGTGCCAGTAGTATAGGATCTCAGGCCCAGGCACCCCTCCACTTT
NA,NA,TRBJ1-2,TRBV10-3,CAIRLDTSSGYTF,TGTGCCATCAGGTTGGACACCTCGTCTGGCTACACCTTC
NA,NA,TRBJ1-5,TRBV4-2,CASSQDTGLDQPQHF,TGTGCCAGCAGCCAAGATACAGGGCTGGATCAGCCCCAGCATTTT
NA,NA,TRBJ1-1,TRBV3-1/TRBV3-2,CASSPVGGGTEAFF,TGTGCCAGCAGCCCCGTAGGGGGGGGCACTGAAGCTTTCTTT
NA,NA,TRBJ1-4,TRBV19,CASSIGQSNEKLFF,TGTGCCAGTAGTATAGGCCAGTCTAATGAAAAACTGTTTTTT
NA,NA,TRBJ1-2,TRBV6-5,CASSYSSRVSYGYTF,TGTGCCAGCAGTTACTCGTCCAGGGTGAGCTATGGCTACACCTTC
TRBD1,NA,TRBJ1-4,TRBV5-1,CASSWGVDRVPNEKLFF,TGCGCCAGCAGCTGGGGGGTCGACAGGGTCCCTAATGAAAAACTGTTTTTT
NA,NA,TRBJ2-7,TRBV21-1,CASSGRTAHNRNKQYF,TGTGCCAGCAGCGGCCGGACAGCCCATAATCGTAACAAGCAGTACTTC
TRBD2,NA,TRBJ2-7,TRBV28,CASSFPTSGTYEQYF,TGTGCCAGCAGTTTCCCGACTAGCGGTACCTACGAGCAGTACTTC